This T cell receptor (beta chain) is from a study of T cell responses to AZD1222 COVID-19 vaccine. Study in general: Combined were second doses at about 4 or about 12 weeks.

Here immunoSEQ multiplex PCR was the method, and the copy in TCRdb shows in-frame clones only, minus some. Of more than 110,000 clones listed, roughly 88% were seen once; the top ten hold around 3.3%. Study conclusions and caveats: Baseline serology detected seropositivity in only six AZD1222 recipients. Donors were mostly white British, more females; clonal diversity possibly underestimated.

Germline CDR1 MNHEY, CDR2 SVGAGI. The V end was cut by 10 bases, the J end by 0 bases, with 7 bases between. There are 13 residues in the CDR3. A note on this clone: Its antigen is as yet unknown.

The sample here was peripheral blood, taken on day 0 of AZD1222 vaccination. The sequence came from an adult in good health. V gene TRBV6-5 combines with J gene TRBJ2-6; the D is unclear. The CDR3 nucleotides are TGTGCCACCGTGATCTCTGGGGCCAACGTCCTGACTTTC. Translating it yields CATVISGANVLTF.